Listed below are T cell receptor beta chains from one sample, sequenced in a study of identical twins. TCRdb re-called the 5' RACE reads with MiXCR, one entry per CDR3 protein. The data hold around 450,000 distinct CDR3 sequences, with 14% observed a single time. Separately, the same data were catalogued under a study of yellow fever vaccine responses in identical twins.

The sample consisted of CD4+ T cells sorted from blood. The source is a young woman in good health. Both conserved end residues are part of each CDR3. D genes are given only for firm matches. Size is stated for part of the rows, as once, few or many counts, or as a class when the clone is expanded.

. | . | TRBJ2-7 | TRBV20-1 | TGCAGTGCCGACCAGCCTTCCCAGCGGGCGTACTTC | CSADQPSQRAYF
TRBD2 | . | TRBJ2-1 | TRBV5-1 | TGCGCCAGCAGCTTGGCACGGGGGGGCCTTGGCAATGAGCAGTTCTTC | CASSLARGGLGNEQFF
. | many | TRBJ2-5 | TRBV5-1 | TGCGCCAGCAGCTTAGGGGACCAAGAGACCCAGTACTTC | CASSLGDQETQYF
TRBD2 | few | TRBJ2-2 | TRBV6-2/TRBV6-3 | TGTGCCAGCACCACCGGGACTAGAATAACAAACACCGGGGAGCTGTTTTTT | CASTTGTRITNTGELFF
. | few | TRBJ2-1 | TRBV28 | TGTGCCAGCAGTCTATCATTCGAGCAGTTCTTC | CASSLSFEQFF
TRBD1 | . | TRBJ1-4 | TRBV15 | TGTGCCACCAGCAGAGATCGAGGGACAGGGGGCGTGAAACTGTTTTTT | CATSRDRGTGGVKLFF
TRBD2 | . | TRBJ2-7 | TRBV7-2 | TGTGCCAGCAGCTTAAAGGTCAGGGGGCTAGCGGGAGGAAACGAGCAGTACTTC | CASSLKVRGLAGGNEQYF
. | once | TRBJ2-3 | TRBV9 | TGTGCCAGCACTGGGGGTACTGGCAGGGATACGCAGTATTTT | CASTGGTGRDTQYF
. | many | TRBJ2-7 | TRBV7-2 | TGTGCCAGCAGCTCACAACTATACGAGCAGTACTTC | CASSSQLYEQYF
TRBD2 | . | TRBJ2-1 | TRBV28 | TGTGCCAGCAGCCGCGGGACTAGCGGGAGTAAATCCTACAATGAGCAGTTCTTC | CASSRGTSGSKSYNEQFF
TRBD2 | few | TRBJ2-5 | TRBV14 | TGTGCCAGCAGCCAAGAGGAACGCGGGAGGGCTTGGGAGACCCAGTACTTC | CASSQEERGRAWETQYF
TRBD2 | . | TRBJ2-1 | TRBV4-2 | TGTGCCAGCAGCCGGACTAGCGGGGACAGTTGGCAGTTCTTC | CASSRTSGDSWQFF
TRBD1 | . | TRBJ2-1 | TRBV25-1 | TGTGCCAGCAGTATTCCGGGACAGGGGGCCAATGAGCAGTTCTTC | CASSIPGQGANEQFF
. | few | TRBJ2-5 | TRBV29-1 | TGCAGCGTTGGTAGAGAGACCCAGTACTTC | CSVGRETQYF
. | . | TRBJ2-7 | TRBV4-3 | TGCGCCAGCAGCCAAGCGGCAGGGGGGACCTACGAGCAGTACTTC | CASSQAAGGTYEQYF
. | . | TRBJ1-6 | TRBV9 | TGTGCCAGCTCGGCGGAGTCCAATTCACCCCTCCACTTT | CASSAESNSPLHF
. | few | TRBJ2-6 | TRBV11-1 | TGTGCCAGCAGCTTAGGAATGGGGACTCCCTCTGGGGCCAACGTCCTGACTTTC | CASSLGMGTPSGANVLTF